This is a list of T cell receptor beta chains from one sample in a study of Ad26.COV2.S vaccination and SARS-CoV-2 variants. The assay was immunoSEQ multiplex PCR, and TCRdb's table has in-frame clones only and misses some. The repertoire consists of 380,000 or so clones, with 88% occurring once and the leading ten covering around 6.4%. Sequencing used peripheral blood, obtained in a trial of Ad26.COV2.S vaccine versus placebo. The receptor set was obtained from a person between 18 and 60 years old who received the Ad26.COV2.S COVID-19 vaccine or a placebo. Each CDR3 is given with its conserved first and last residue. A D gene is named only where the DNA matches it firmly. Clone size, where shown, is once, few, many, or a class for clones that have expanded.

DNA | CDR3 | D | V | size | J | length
TGTGCCTGGAGTGCTGACAGGGGGCGCGGGTCTAACTATGGCTACACCTTC | CAWSADRGRGSNYGYTF | TRBD1 | TRBV30 | - | TRBJ1-2 | 17
TGTGCCAGCAGTCGGGGACAGGGGGCATTGAACACCGGGGAGCTGTTTTTT | CASSRGQGALNTGELFF | TRBD1 | TRBV5-5 | - | TRBJ2-2 | 17
TGCGCCAGCAGCCAAGATGTTGGGGGCGCAGCAACTAATGAAAAACTGTTTTTT | CASSQDVGGAATNEKLFF | - | TRBV4-3 | - | TRBJ1-4 | 18
TGTGCCAGCAGTCACAGGACAGGGGGTTTCGATGAGCAGTTCTTC | CASSHRTGGFDEQFF | TRBD1 | TRBV28 | few | TRBJ2-1 | 15
TGTGCCAGCAGAAAACGTGGGTTCTACGAGCAGTACTTC | CASRKRGFYEQYF | - | TRBV27 | - | TRBJ2-7 | 13
TGTGCCAGCAGCTTAGGGGCAGGGTGGGAAAGCAATCAGCCCCAGCATTTT | CASSLGAGWESNQPQHF | - | TRBV7-2 | few | TRBJ1-5 | 17
TGTGCCAGCAGCTCTTCCCTAGTCGGGTTAAACGAGCAGTACTTC | CASSSSLVGLNEQYF | - | TRBV5-5 | - | TRBJ2-7 | 15
TGTGCCAGCAGCCCTTGGGAGGCCGGGGACAATGAGCAGTTCTTC | CASSPWEAGDNEQFF | - | TRBV5-8 | - | TRBJ2-1 | 15
TGTGCCAGCAGCTTCGGGGGTCGCTCCTACAATGAGCAGTTCTTC | CASSFGGRSYNEQFF | - | TRBV7-2 | - | TRBJ2-1 | 15
TGTGCCAGCAGTTCAGGTGGGGCAGACATTAAAGTCGACACCTTC | CASSSGGADIKVDTF | - | TRBV27 | - | TRBJ1-2 | 15
TGCGCCAGCAGCCAAGGGGCTTGGGGGAGTGAAAAACTGTTTTTT | CASSQGAWGSEKLFF | - | TRBV4-1 | - | TRBJ1-4 | 15
TGTGCCAGCAGCTTGGGGCGAACCCTTGAAGCTTTCTTT | CASSLGRTLEAFF | - | TRBV7-2 | - | TRBJ1-1 | 13
TGTGCCAGCAGCCAGTTCAGGGATCAGCCCCAGCATTTT | CASSQFRDQPQHF | - | TRBV3-1/TRBV3-2 | - | TRBJ1-5 | 13
TGTGCCAGTAGTGCTTGGACAGGGCGAGGGAATGAAAAACTGTTTTTT | CASSAWTGRGNEKLFF | TRBD1 | TRBV19 | - | TRBJ1-4 | 16
TGTGCCAGCAGTGGAGGGACCGCCGGCAATGAGCAGTTCTTC | CASSGGTAGNEQFF | - | TRBV27 | once | TRBJ2-1 | 14
TGTGCCAGCAGCTTATTGGGTAGGGGGACGGGGGCCAACGTCCTGACTTTC | CASSLLGRGTGANVLTF | - | TRBV11-2 | - | TRBJ2-6 | 17
TGTGCCAGCACCACCACTTATAGCAATCAGCCCCAGCATTTT | CASTTTYSNQPQHF | - | TRBV4-2 | - | TRBJ1-5 | 14
TGTGCTAGTGGTCCCCCGGCGGATGTGGGCTACACCTTC | CASGPPADVGYTF | - | TRBV12-5 | - | TRBJ1-2 | 13
TGCGCCAGCAGCCAAGAATTAGCTAGCGGGATTTTTTCTGCGTACTTC | CASSQELASGIFSAYF | TRBD2 | TRBV4-3 | few | TRBJ2-5 | 16
TGTGCCAGCAGCCCAGACAAGTACGAACAGGATGAAGCTTTCTTT | CASSPDKYEQDEAFF | - | TRBV7-6 | - | TRBJ1-1 | 15
TGTGCCAGCAGTTACTCGCGGCTTTATGGCTACACCTTC | CASSYSRLYGYTF | - | TRBV6-2/TRBV6-3 | once | TRBJ1-2 | 13
TGTGCCAGCAGTTATTCACGGACAGTAAACACTGAAGCTTTCTTT | CASSYSRTVNTEAFF | - | TRBV6-5 | - | TRBJ1-1 | 15
TGTGCCAGCAGCTTGTGGGAAAGCAATGAGCAGTTCTTC | CASSLWESNEQFF | - | TRBV5-4 | - | TRBJ2-1 | 13
TGTGCCAGCAGCTTAGGACGCAAGCAGGTGGGGTTCTTC | CASSLGRKQVGFF | - | TRBV7-2 | - | TRBJ2-1 | 13
TGTGCCAGCAGTTATAATAGGGACAGGGCGTCCTACGAGCAGTACTTC | CASSYNRDRASYEQYF | TRBD1 | TRBV6-2/TRBV6-3 | - | TRBJ2-7 | 16
TGTGCCAGCAGCCAAAATCAGCCCCAGCATTTT | CASSQNQPQHF | - | TRBV3-1/TRBV3-2 | - | TRBJ1-5 | 11
TGTGCCAGCAGCCCCGGGTCTTTAACAGGGGACAATCAGCCCCAGCATTTT | CASSPGSLTGDNQPQHF | TRBD1 | TRBV7-9 | - | TRBJ1-5 | 17
TGTGCCAGCAGCCAAGATCTGCCTAATTCACCCCTCCACTTT | CASSQDLPNSPLHF | - | TRBV4-2 | once | TRBJ1-6 | 14
TGTGCCAGCAGTTACGCCTACAGGAAGAACTATGGCTACACCTTC | CASSYAYRKNYGYTF | - | TRBV6-5 | - | TRBJ1-2 | 15
TGCAGCGTTGAAAAGCGGGGCCCCTCCAGGGCTGAAGCTTTCTTT | CSVEKRGPSRAEAFF | - | TRBV29-1 | - | TRBJ1-1 | 15
TGTGCCAGCAGCCAAGGGGGAGGGACAGGTTACTTTCCGGTCCAAGAGACCCAGTACTTC | CASSQGGGTGYFPVQETQYF | - | TRBV4-2 | - | TRBJ2-5 | 20